This TCR beta chain was recorded in a study of cytomegalovirus exposure and HLA in healthy donors. Turning to the study itself: Among roughly 190 million T cells, an earlier analysis found around 100 million unique TCR beta sequences. Study-level points and caveats: Later, an analysis showed that TCR beta chains associated with HLA were more clonally expanded than others that were equally common. In a later analysis, CMV-associated beta chains were mostly HLA-associated, it appeared. Later on, a genetic analysis was performed. It linked a missense variant in DCLRE1C with V- and J-gene trimming of TCR beta.

The table lists this clone with a count of one. Its cognate antigen is unknown. The PCR used 60 Vbeta and 13 Jbeta primers. The table came from immunoSEQ multiplex PCR; TCRdb's copy has only in-frame clones and leaves some out. The table has around 130,000 clones, around 59% seen once; the top ten hold over 1.5%. Germline CDR1 and CDR2: KGHSH and LQKENI. V was shortened by 6 bases and J by 5 bases, with 16 bases between the two germline ends. The CDR3 sequence is 14 residues long. The receptor was isolated from a male donor in good health and CMV-seronegative. This chain links TRBV18 with TRBJ1-1; D is unresolved. Sequences were obtained from PBMCs. The CDR3 is CASSPPGHQTEAFF. CDR3 nucleotides: TGTGCCAGCTCTCCGCCAGGTCATCAGACTGAAGCTTTCTTT.